This T cell receptor (beta chain) was obtained from a study of T cell clonality in common variable immunodeficiency. This clone was observed many times. Antigen: not known. The read ends 3 residues before the CDR3 terminus; that terminus is restored from the germline J gene. Blood samples were heparinized, 5 to 8 ml per donor. The CDR3 is 14 amino acids. Trimming cost V 5 bases and J 4 bases, with 11 bases left between them. The germline gives CDR1 SGHTA, CDR2 FQGNSA. General study results and limits: CVID subjects showed higher TCRbeta clonality than healthy controls. Fewer TCRbeta clones were shared among CVID subjects than controls.

Here immunoSEQ multiplex PCR was the method, and the copy in TCRdb shows in-frame clones only, minus some. The sample yields tens of thousands of clones, without any singletons. The rearrangement uses TRBV7-2 and TRBJ2-2, with D perhaps TRBD2 (5 bases). The specimen was peripheral blood mononuclear cells. This clonotype was sampled from a person between 18 and 70 years old in good health. CDR3 DNA (partial): TGTGCCAGCAGCCTTCTCGGGGTCACCGGGGAG. It is translated as CASSLLGVTGE. The CDR3 as a whole reads CASSLLGVTGELFF.